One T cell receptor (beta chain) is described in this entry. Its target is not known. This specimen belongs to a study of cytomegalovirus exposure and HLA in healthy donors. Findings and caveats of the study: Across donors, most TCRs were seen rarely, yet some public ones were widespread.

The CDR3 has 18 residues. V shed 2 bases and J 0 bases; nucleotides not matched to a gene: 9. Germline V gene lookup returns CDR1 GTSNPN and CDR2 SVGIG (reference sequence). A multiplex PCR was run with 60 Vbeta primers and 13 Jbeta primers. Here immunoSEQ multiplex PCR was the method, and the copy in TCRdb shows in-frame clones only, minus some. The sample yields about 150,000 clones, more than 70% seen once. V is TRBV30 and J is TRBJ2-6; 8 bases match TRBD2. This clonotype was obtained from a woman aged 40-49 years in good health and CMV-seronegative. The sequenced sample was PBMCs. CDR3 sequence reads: CAWSRTGRGRSGANVLTF. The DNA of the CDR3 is TGTGCCTGGAGTCGCACCGGGAGGGGTCGCTCTGGGGCCAACGTCCTGACTTTC.